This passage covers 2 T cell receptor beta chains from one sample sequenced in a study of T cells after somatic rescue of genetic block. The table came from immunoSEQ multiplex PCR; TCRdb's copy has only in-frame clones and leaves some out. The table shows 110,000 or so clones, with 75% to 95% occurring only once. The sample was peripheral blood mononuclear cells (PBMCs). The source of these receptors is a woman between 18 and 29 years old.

The CDR3 spells CASSPRPGTGDQPQHF. CDR3 in DNA: TGTGCCAGCAGCCCTAGGCCCGGGACAGGTGATCAGCCCCAGCATTTT. The chain joins TRBV7-6 to TRBJ1-5, with TRBD1 matching 8 bases. V shed 5 bases, J shed 5 bases, and the junction held 11 bases outside the gene matches. Germline CDR1 SGHVS, CDR2 FNYEAQ. CDR3 length: 16 amino acids.

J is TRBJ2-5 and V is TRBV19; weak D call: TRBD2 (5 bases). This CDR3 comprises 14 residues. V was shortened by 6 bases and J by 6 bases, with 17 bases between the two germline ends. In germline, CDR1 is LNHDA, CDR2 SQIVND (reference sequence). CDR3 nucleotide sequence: TGTGCCAGTAGACCGTCGGGGTCTACACAGACCCAGTACTTC. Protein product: CASRPSGSTQTQYF.